The clone carrying this TCR beta chain was counted many times. Its antigen remains unidentified. This sample is part of a study of Graves' ophthalmopathy and Graves' hyperthyroidism. Study outcomes and limitations: Thyroid clonotypes that were expanded above 0.001 frequency mostly also appeared in blood.

Looked up from germline, CDR1 is SGHTA and CDR2 is FQGNSA. This CDR3 has 13 residues. Trimming shortened V by 5 bases and J by 7 bases, and 12 bases separated the two germline ends. As the template, RNA transcripts were used to amplify TCR beta CDR3 regions. First-round RT-PCR employed HTBI primers, with a second-round multiplex PCR after it. Each CDR3 protein gets one entry after TCRdb re-called the multiplex PCR reads with MiXCR. This sample carries 350,000 to 400,000 distinct CDR3 sequences, about a sixth of them seen once, and the ten largest clones take approximately 1.4%. Specimen: peripheral blood. The source is a woman in her late teens or twenties with Graves' ophthalmopathy. This rearrangement joins TRBV7-2 to TRBJ1-5; D is undetermined. This CDR3 reads CASSPRGWQPQHF. The CDR3, as DNA: TGTGCCAGCAGCCCCAGAGGATGGCAGCCCCAGCATTTT.